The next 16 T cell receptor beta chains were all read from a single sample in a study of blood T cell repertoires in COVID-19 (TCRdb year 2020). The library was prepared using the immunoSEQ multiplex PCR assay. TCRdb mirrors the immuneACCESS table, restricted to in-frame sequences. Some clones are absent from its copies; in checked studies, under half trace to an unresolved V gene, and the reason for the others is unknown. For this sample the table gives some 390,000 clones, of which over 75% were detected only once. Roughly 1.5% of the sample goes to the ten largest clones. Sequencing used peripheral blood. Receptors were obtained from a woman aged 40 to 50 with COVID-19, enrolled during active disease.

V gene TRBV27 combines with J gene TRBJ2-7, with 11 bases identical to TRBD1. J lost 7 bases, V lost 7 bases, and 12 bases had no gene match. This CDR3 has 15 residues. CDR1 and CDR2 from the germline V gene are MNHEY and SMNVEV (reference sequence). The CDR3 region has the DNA TGTGCCAGCACCATGGGGGACAGGGGGACTCGAGAGCAGTACTTC. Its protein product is CASTMGDRGTREQYF.

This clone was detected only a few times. The CDR3 DNA is TGTGCCAGCAGATCTCAATTCCCGGACAGGGGACAGCCCCAGCATTTT. Its translation is CASRSQFPDRGQPQHF. This chain connects TRBV28 to TRBJ1-5; 9 bases match TRBD1. With V trimmed by 6 bases and J by 7 bases, 13 bases remained unmatched. The germline CDR1 and CDR2 sequences are MDHEN and SYDVKM. CDR3 length equals 16 residues.

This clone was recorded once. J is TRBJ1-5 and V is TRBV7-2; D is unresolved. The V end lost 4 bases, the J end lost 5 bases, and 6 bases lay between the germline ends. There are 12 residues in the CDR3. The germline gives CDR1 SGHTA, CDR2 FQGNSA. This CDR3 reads CASSSGYQPQHF. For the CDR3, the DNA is TGTGCCAGCAGCTCCGGGTATCAGCCCCAGCATTTT.

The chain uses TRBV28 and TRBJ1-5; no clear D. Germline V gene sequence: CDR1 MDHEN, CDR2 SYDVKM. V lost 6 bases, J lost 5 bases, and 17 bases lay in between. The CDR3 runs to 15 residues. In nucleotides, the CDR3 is TGTGCCAGCAGCGGCACCCCGCAGAGGCATCAGCCCCAGCATTTT. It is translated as CASSGTPQRHQPQHF.

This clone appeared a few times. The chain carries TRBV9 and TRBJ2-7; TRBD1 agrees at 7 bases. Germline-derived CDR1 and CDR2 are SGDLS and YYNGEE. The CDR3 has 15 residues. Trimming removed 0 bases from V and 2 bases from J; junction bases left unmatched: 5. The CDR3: CASSVEDRNTYEQYF. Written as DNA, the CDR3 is TGTGCCAGCAGCGTAGAGGACAGGAACACCTACGAGCAGTACTTC.

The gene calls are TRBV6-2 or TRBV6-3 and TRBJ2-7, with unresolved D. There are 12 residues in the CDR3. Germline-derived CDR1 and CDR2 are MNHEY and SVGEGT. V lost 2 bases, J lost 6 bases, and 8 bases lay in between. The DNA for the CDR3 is TGTGCCAGCAGTTACCCCCCGGTCGAGCAGTACTTC. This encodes CASSYPPVEQYF.

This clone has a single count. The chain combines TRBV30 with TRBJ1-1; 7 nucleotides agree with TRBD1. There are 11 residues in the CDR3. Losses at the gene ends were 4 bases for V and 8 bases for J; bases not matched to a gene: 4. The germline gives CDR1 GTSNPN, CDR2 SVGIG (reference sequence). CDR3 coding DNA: TGTGCCTGGACGCAGGGACAGGAAGCTTTCTTT. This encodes CAWTQGQEAFF.

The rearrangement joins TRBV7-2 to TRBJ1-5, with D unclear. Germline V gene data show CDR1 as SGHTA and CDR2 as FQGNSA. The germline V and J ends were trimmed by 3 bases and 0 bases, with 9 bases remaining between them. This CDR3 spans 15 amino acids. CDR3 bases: TGTGCCAGCAGCTTTGCACTGCATAGCAATCAGCCCCAGCATTTT. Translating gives CASSFALHSNQPQHF.

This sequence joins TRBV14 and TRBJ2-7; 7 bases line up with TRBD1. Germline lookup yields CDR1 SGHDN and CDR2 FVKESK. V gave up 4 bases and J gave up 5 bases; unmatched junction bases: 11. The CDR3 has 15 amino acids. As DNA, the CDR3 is TGTGCCAGCAGCCCCCATCAGGGGGTTATCCACGAGCAGTACTTC. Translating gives CASSPHQGVIHEQYF.

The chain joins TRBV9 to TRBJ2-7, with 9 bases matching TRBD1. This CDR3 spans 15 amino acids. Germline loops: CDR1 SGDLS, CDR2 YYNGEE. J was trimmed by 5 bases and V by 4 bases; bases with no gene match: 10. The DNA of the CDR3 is TGTGCCAGCAGCCTAGGACAGGGGAATTACGACGAGCAGTACTTC. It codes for CASSLGQGNYDEQYF.

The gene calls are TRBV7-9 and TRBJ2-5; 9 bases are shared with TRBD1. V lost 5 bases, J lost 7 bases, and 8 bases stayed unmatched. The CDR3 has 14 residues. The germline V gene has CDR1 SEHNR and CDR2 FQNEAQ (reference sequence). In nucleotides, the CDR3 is TGTGCCAGCAGCCCCCCGGGACAGGGCGGGACCCAGTACTTC. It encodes CASSPPGQGGTQYF.

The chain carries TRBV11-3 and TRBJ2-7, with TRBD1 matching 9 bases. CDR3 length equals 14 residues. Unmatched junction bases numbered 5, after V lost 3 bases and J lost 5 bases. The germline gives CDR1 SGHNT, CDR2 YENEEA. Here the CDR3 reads CASSLGQGGDEQYF. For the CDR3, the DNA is TGTGCCAGCAGCTTGGGACAGGGAGGCGACGAGCAGTACTTC.

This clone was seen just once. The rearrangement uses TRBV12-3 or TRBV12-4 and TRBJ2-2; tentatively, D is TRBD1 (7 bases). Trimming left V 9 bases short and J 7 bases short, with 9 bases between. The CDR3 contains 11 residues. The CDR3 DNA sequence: TGTGCCAGTCAGGGGGGCGGGGAGCTGTTTTTT. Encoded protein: CASQGGGELFF.

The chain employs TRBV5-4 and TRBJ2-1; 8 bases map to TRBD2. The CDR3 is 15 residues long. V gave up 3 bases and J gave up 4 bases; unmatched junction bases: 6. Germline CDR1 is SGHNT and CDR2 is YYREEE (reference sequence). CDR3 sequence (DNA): TGTGCCAGCAGCTCGACAGCGGGGGCGTACAATGAGCAGTTCTTC. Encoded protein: CASSSTAGAYNEQFF.

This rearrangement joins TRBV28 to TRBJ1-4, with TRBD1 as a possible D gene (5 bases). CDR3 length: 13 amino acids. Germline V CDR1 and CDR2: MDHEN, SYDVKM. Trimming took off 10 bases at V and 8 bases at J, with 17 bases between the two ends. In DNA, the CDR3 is TGTGCCACCTCGACGGGGGGTGGGGAAAAACTGTTTTTT. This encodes CATSTGGGEKLFF.

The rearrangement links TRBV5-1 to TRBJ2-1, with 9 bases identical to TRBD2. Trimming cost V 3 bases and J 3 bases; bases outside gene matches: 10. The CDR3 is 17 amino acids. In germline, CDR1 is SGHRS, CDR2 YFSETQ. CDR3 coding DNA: TGCGCCAGCAGCTCGGAAATAGCGGGAGTTCGCTACAATGAGCAGTTCTTC. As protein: CASSSEIAGVRYNEQFF. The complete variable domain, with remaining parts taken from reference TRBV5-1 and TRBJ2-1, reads KAGVTQTPRYLIKTRGQQVTLSCSPISGHRSVSWYQQTPGQGLQFLFEYFSETQRNKGNFPGRFSGRQFSNSRSEMNVSTLELGDSALYLCASSSEIAGVRYNEQFFGPGTRLTVL.